This entry describes one T cell receptor beta chain. The sample originates from a study of control samples from healthy donors and cancer patients. TCRdb's table, derived via immunoSEQ multiplex PCR, lists solely in-frame clones and lacks some. The sample lists 57,000 or so clones; 85% to 90% were seen once. The receptor was derived from a man in his 60s with colorectal cancer. The sample taken for sequencing was PBMCs.

This CDR3 is CASSRGDLLSPLHF. Here the CDR3 DNA reads TGTGCCAGCAGCAGGGGCGATCTTTTGTCACCCCTCCACTTT. This rearrangement joins TRBV9 to TRBJ1-6; TRBD1 is a possible D gene (5 bases). Trimming cost V 4 bases and J 10 bases, with 15 bases left between them. CDR3 size: 14 residues. CDR1 is SGDLS, CDR2 YYNGEE, per germline.